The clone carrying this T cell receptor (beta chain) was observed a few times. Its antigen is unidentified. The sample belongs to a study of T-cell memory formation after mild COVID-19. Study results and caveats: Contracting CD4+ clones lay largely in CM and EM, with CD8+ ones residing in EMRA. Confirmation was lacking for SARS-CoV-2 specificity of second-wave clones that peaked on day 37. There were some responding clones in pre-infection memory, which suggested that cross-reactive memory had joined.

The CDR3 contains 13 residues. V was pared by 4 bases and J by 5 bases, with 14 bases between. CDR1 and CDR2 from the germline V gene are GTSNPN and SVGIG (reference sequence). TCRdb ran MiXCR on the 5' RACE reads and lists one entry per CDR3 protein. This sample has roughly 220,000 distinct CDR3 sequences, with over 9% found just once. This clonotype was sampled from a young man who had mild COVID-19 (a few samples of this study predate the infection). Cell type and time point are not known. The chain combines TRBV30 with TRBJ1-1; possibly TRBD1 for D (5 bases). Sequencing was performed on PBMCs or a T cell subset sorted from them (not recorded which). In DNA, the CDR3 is TGTGCCTGGAATGGGCAGGGAGGGACTGAAGCTTTCTTT. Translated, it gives CAWNGQGGTEAFF. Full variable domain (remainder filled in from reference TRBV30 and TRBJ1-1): SQTIHQWPATLVQPVGSPLSLECTVEGTSNPNLYWYRQAAGRGLQLLFYSVGIGQISSEVPQNLSASRPQDRQFILSSKKLLLSDSGFYLCAWNGQGGTEAFFGQGTRLTVV.